The 25 T cell receptor beta chains reported below all come from one sample, sequenced in a study of CD8 T cells in Susac syndrome (dated by TCRdb to about 2019). Libraries were built with the immunoSEQ multiplex PCR assay. RNA was extracted with the RNeasy kit and 0.5 to 1 ug was reverse transcribed using random hexamers. Using fastp trimming at Q25 and MiXCR clonotype assembly, TCRdb reanalyzed the public sequencing data and kept in-frame beta chains. Identical CDR3 protein sequences are pooled into one entry, listed with their most common genes and DNA. The sample profile shows 150,000 to 200,000 distinct CDR3 sequences; roughly 93% of them were found once. The ten biggest clones cover approximately 0.14% of the sample. The sample consisted of CD4+ T cells from PBMCs. These receptors came from a human donor in good health.

This clonotype has only one observation. J is TRBJ2-3 and V is TRBV10-2; D gene unclear. Germline V gene lookup returns CDR1 WSHSY and CDR2 SAAADI. This CDR3 spans 13 amino acids. Trimming stripped 3 bases from V and 5 bases from J, with 9 bases between. CDR3 region: CASSEQRVDTQYF. Written as DNA, the CDR3 is TGCGCCAGCAGTGAACAAAGGGTAGATACGCAGTATTTT.

V gene TRBV29-1 combines with J gene TRBJ2-3; no clear D. Trimming removed 4 bases from V and 2 bases from J, with 7 bases in between. The CDR3 length is 12 residues. Germline CDR1 is SQVTM and CDR2 is ANQGSEA. CDR3 in amino acids: CSVGTATDTQYF. The CDR3, as DNA: TGCAGCGTTGGGACGGCCACAGATACGCAGTATTTT.

The chain has TRBV29-1 and TRBJ2-2; no firm D call. The V gene's germline CDR1 is SQVTM and CDR2 ANQGSEA. CDR3 length: 14 amino acids. Trimming shortened V by 4 bases and J by 2 bases, and 11 bases separated the two germline ends. This chain's CDR3 is CSVGQDGNTGELFF. The CDR3 DNA sequence: TGCAGCGTTGGCCAGGACGGAAACACCGGGGAGCTGTTTTTT.

V usage is TRBV7-2 and J usage is TRBJ1-1, with D unresolved. V lost 6 bases to trimming and J lost 1 base, with 12 bases between them. The CDR3 is made up of 14 amino acids. Germline loops: CDR1 SGHTA, CDR2 FQGNSA. Here the CDR3 DNA reads TGTGCCAGCAGTCTGGCGGGAGGGAACACTGAAGCTTTCTTT. It translates to CASSLAGGNTEAFF.

This clonotype has only one observation. The chain employs TRBV9 and TRBJ2-3; 7 positions agree with TRBD1. The CDR3 runs to 16 residues. Unmatched junction bases numbered 6, after V lost 1 base and J lost 1 base. Germline-derived CDR1 and CDR2 are SGDLS and YYNGEE. CDR3 nucleotides: TGTGCCAGCAGCGTAAGACACCAGGGGGGCACAGATACGCAGTATTTT. Protein product: CASSVRHQGGTDTQYF.

V gene TRBV12-3 or TRBV12-4 combines with J gene TRBJ2-7; D is uncertain. V dropped 5 bases and J dropped 0 bases, with 11 bases sitting between them. The CDR3 spans 14 residues. This CDR3 is CASSAGTPSYEQYF. The CDR3 DNA reads TGTGCCAGCAGTGCCGGCACACCCTCCTACGAGCAGTACTTC.

The chain is built from TRBV2 and TRBJ2-4, with TRBD2 matching over 8 bases. This CDR3 is built from 15 residues. Germline V lookup: CDR1 SNHLY, CDR2 FYNNEI. With V trimmed by 3 bases and J by 8 bases, 9 bases remained unmatched. The CDR3 region has the DNA TGTGCCAGCAGTGACCCGGGAGGGCGGAGTGACATTCAGTACTTC. Its translation: CASSDPGGRSDIQYF.

This chain connects TRBV2 to TRBJ1-3; TRBD1 is a possible D gene (5 bases). This CDR3 is built from 12 residues. The ends were cut back, 8 bases at V and 0 bases at J, with 5 bases in the middle. Germline loops: CDR1 SNHLY, CDR2 FYNNEI. CDR3: CASDSSGNTIYF. The CDR3 region has the DNA TGTGCCAGCGACAGCTCTGGAAACACCATATATTTT.

The chain couples TRBV3-1 to TRBJ2-6; D unclear. Germline V gives CDR1 LGHDT, CDR2 YNNKEL (reference sequence). Trimming removed 4 bases at V and 1 base at J, with 5 bases between. The CDR3 covers 14 residues. CDR3 in amino acids: CASSLPSGANVLTF. The CDR3 bases are TGTGCCAGCAGCCTTCCTTCTGGGGCCAACGTCCTGACTTTC.

The gene calls are TRBV19 and TRBJ1-2; D gene unclear. The CDR3 consists of 16 residues. CDR1 is LNHDA and CDR2 is SQIVND in the germline V gene (reference sequence). Trimming took off 8 bases at V and 3 bases at J, with 22 bases between the two ends. The CDR3 region has the DNA TGTGCCAGTCAAAGTATCCGGACGGGCAGCGACTATGGCTACACCTTC. This encodes CASQSIRTGSDYGYTF.

The genes are TRBV6-5 and TRBJ1-2; D remains ambiguous. Trimming stripped 4 bases from V and 0 bases from J, with 12 bases between. This CDR3 has 15 amino acids. Looked up from germline, CDR1 is MNHEY and CDR2 is SVGAGI. The CDR3 sequence is CASSLIRDANYGYTF. For the CDR3, the DNA is TGTGCCAGCAGTTTAATCAGAGACGCTAACTATGGCTACACCTTC.

The rearrangement joins TRBV23-1 to TRBJ2-1; D unresolved. TRBV23-1 is flagged as an ORF with uncertain function. V lost 7 bases, J lost 0 bases, and 13 bases lay in between. The CDR3 consists of 15 residues. In DNA, the CDR3 is TGCGCCAGCACCAAAAAACTGAGCTCCTACAATGAGCAGTTCTTC. Its protein is CASTKKLSSYNEQFF.

The rearrangement links TRBV4-2 to TRBJ2-5; 8 nucleotides line up with TRBD2. The CDR3 contains 15 residues. The germline V gene has CDR1 LGHNA and CDR2 YNFKEQ. With 4 bases clipped from V and 5 bases from J, the junction kept 9 bases outside the gene matches. In DNA form, the CDR3 reads TGTGCCAGCAGCCGTCCGGGGGTAGCGGGGGAGACCCAGTACTTC. It is translated as CASSRPGVAGETQYF.

The gene calls are TRBV29-1 and TRBJ2-3, with TRBD2 as a possible D gene (5 bases). V lost 5 bases and J 3 bases, leaving 18 bases between the germline ends. The germline V gene has CDR1 SQVTM and CDR2 ANQGSEA. The CDR3 loop spans 15 amino acids. The CDR3: CSVPSPGSVTDTQYF. CDR3 coding DNA: TGCAGCGTTCCCAGCCCGGGAAGCGTGACAGATACGCAGTATTTT.

CDR3: CASQRNQGLNEQFF. In DNA, the CDR3 is TGCGCCTCACAGCGGAACCAGGGGCTGAATGAGCAGTTCTTC. The V and J genes are TRBV5-1 and TRBJ2-1; D is perhaps TRBD1 (6 bases). This CDR3 has 14 amino acids. The ends were cut back, 10 bases at V and 7 bases at J, with 21 bases in the middle. Germline-derived CDR1 and CDR2 are SGHRS and YFSETQ.

This chain connects TRBV18 to TRBJ2-1; 7 bases are a match to TRBD2. CDR3 length: 15 amino acids. Germline V CDR1 and CDR2: KGHSH, LQKENI. J was trimmed by 6 bases and V by 4 bases; bases with no gene match: 9. The CDR3: CASSQSSAGVNEQFF. The CDR3 DNA reads as TGTGCCAGCTCACAGAGTTCTGCGGGAGTCAATGAGCAGTTCTTC.

V is TRBV24-1 and J is TRBJ2-2, with 8 bases matching TRBD1. Germline V gene data show CDR1 as KGHDR and CDR2 as SFDVKD. The CDR3 extends over 16 amino acids. V was clipped by 4 bases and J by 5 bases; unmatched bases: 8. CDR3 protein: CATSDPRTGRTGELFF. The CDR3, as DNA: TGTGCCACCAGTGACCCTAGGACAGGGAGGACCGGGGAGCTGTTTTTT.

The chain recombines TRBV2 with TRBJ2-2, with D hard to call. The CDR3 has 13 amino acids. The V end lost 11 bases, the J end lost 4 bases, and 14 bases lay between the germline ends. Germline V CDR1 and CDR2: SNHLY, FYNNEI. CDR3 protein: CAGRRLATGELFF. CDR3 DNA: TGTGCCGGTCGCAGATTGGCCACCGGGGAGCTGTTTTTT.

The chain uses TRBV5-4 and TRBJ2-5; 7 bases are shared with TRBD2. Germline V gene lookup returns CDR1 SGHNT and CDR2 YYREEE (reference sequence). With V trimmed by 4 bases and J by 5 bases, 14 bases remained unmatched. The CDR3 length is 16 residues. The CDR3 bases are TGTGCCAGCAGCGAACGACTAGCCCCCTCTCGGGAGACCCAGTACTTC. Its protein product is CASSERLAPSRETQYF.

The chain links TRBV5-1 to TRBJ2-5; 9 positions match TRBD2. V lost 4 bases, J lost 4 bases, and 8 bases stayed unmatched. This CDR3 has 15 amino acids. Per germline, CDR1 SGHRS and CDR2 YFSETQ. CDR3: CASSTSGGILETQYF. Here the CDR3 DNA reads TGCGCCAGCAGCACCAGCGGGGGGATCTTAGAGACCCAGTACTTC.

This clonotype was counted a single time. The chain links TRBV7-8 to TRBJ2-5, with 11 bases fitting TRBD1. The CDR3 contains 14 residues. Per the germline V gene, CDR1 is SGHVS and CDR2 is FQNEAQ. J gave up 5 bases and V 5 bases, and 4 bases lay outside the gene matches. This chain's CDR3 is CASSADRGRETQYF. CDR3 nucleotide sequence: TGTGCCAGCAGCGCGGACAGGGGGCGTGAGACCCAGTACTTC.

The rearrangement links TRBV4-2 to TRBJ2-1; TRBD2 agrees at 13 bases. Per the germline V gene, CDR1 is LGHNA and CDR2 is YNFKEQ. V lost 3 bases to trimming and J lost 0 bases; unmatched junction nucleotides: 8. This CDR3 comprises 19 residues. The DNA for the CDR3 is TGTGCCAGCAGCCAGGAACCACTAGCGGGGGGGCTCTCCTACAATGAGCAGTTCTTC. Protein sequence: CASSQEPLAGGLSYNEQFF.

This chain links TRBV29-1 with TRBJ2-1; D remains ambiguous. V lost 5 bases and J 2 bases, leaving 10 bases between the germline ends. The germline gives CDR1 SQVTM, CDR2 ANQGSEA. The CDR3 has 13 residues. This chain's CDR3 is CSVRTSAYNEQFF. The CDR3 bases are TGCAGCGTTAGGACCTCAGCCTACAATGAGCAGTTCTTC.

This clonotype was counted a single time. The gene calls are TRBV7-7 and TRBJ2-2; 11 bases match TRBD2. CDR3 length: 16 amino acids. CDR1 and CDR2 from the germline V gene are SSHAT and FNYEAQ (reference sequence). The V segment lost 5 bases and the J segment 7 bases; nucleotides outside the gene matches: 9. In DNA, the CDR3 is TGTGCCAGCAGCCCAATTGGGACTAGCGGAGGCGGGGAGCTGTTTTTT. Its translation: CASSPIGTSGGGELFF.

This clonotype is a singleton in its sample. The chain employs TRBV25-1 and TRBJ2-5, with D perhaps TRBD2 (5 bases). Germline CDR1 reads MGHDK; CDR2 reads SYGVNS. The length of the CDR3 is 15 residues. Trimming pared 3 bases from V and 5 bases from J, leaving 16 bases between. The CDR3 reads CASSDPSGPGETQYF. The CDR3 region has the DNA TGTGCCAGCAGTGACCCAAGTGGGCCGGGGGAGACCCAGTACTTC.